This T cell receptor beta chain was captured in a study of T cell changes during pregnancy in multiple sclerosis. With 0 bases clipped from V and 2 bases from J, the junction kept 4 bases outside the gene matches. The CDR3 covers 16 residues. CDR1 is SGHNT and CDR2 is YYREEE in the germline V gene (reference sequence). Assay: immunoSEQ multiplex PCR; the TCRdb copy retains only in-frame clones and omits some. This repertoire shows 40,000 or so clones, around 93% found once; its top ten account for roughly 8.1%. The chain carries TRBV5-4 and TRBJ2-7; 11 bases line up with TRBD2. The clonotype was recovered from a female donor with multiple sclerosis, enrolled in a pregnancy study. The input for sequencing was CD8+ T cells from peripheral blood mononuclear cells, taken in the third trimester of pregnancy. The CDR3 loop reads CASSLELAGVPYEQYF. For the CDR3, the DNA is TGTGCCAGCAGCTTGGAACTAGCGGGAGTTCCCTACGAGCAGTACTTC.